The TCR beta chain under discussion was sequenced for a study of blood T cell repertoires in COVID-19. Study background: Acute and convalescent COVID-19 specimens originated in the United States, Italy and Spain. From T cells, B-cell-depleted T cells, or PBMCs came the material, which was cDNA or gDNA.

Germline assignment: CDR1 MNHEY and CDR2 SVGAGI. V trimming: 4 bases; J trimming: 5 bases; junction bases outside the gene matches: 3. There are 14 residues in the CDR3. As handled by the study authors: Reference gene primer amplification gave estimated nucleated cell counts. TCRdb's table, derived via immunoSEQ multiplex PCR, lists solely in-frame clones and lacks some. V and J calls and clone size are given by that table; D and trimming were obtained from the DNA. This repertoire shows 150,000 to 200,000 clones, around 80% found once; its top ten account for about 8%. The receptor was derived from a woman in her seventies with acute or convalescent COVID-19. Sequencing used peripheral blood. The chain couples TRBV6-5 to TRBJ2-2, with 8 bases fitting TRBD1. Here the CDR3 DNA reads TGTGCCAGCAGTTGGAACAGGGGGACCGGGGAGCTGTTTTTT. This translates into CASSWNRGTGELFF.